This TCR beta chain was obtained from a study of cytomegalovirus exposure and HLA in healthy donors. The study, taken as a whole, reports: Researchers catalogued 164 TCR beta chains as cytomegalovirus-associated.

About this clone: Its antigen is unknown.

Trimming removed 0 bases at V and 3 bases at J, with 11 bases between. In germline, CDR1 is MNHEY, CDR2 SVGAGI. There are 16 residues in the CDR3. The PCR used 60 Vbeta and 13 Jbeta primers. The data were produced by immunoSEQ multiplex PCR, yet TCRdb's version contains in-frame clones alone and is incomplete. The sample lists approximately 70,000 clones; roughly 67% were seen once. The source is a man in his forties in good health and CMV-seropositive. Sequenced material: PBMCs. This chain uses TRBV6-5 with TRBJ1-4; tentative D call: TRBD1 (6 bases). Written as DNA, the CDR3 is TGTGCCAGCAGTTACTCCCCGACAGGTTCTAATGAAAAACTGTTTTTT. Its protein is CASSYSPTGSNEKLFF.